This is a list of T cell receptor beta chains from one sample in a study of T cell responses to AZD1222 COVID-19 vaccine. Assay used: immunoSEQ multiplex PCR; TCRdb lists only in-frame clones, some missing. The top ten hold about 8% of the sample, which has about 94,000 clones, around 87% seen once. The specimen was peripheral blood, collected on day 0 of AZD1222 vaccination. The receptors were sampled from an adult in good health. Both conserved end residues are part of each CDR3. The D gene is left open where the match is weak. Some rows mark clone size as missing; the rest say once, few, many or name a class of expanded clone.

.	TRBV2	TRBJ2-2	14	.	CASSEVGYTGELFF	TGTGCCAGCAGTGAAGTGGGGTACACCGGGGAGCTGTTTTTT
.	TRBV2	TRBJ1-2	13	.	CASTGDHSRGYTF	TGTGCCAGCACCGGCGACCACAGTCGCGGCTACACCTTC
TRBD2	TRBV30	TRBJ2-3	14	.	CAYLWRGGTDTQYF	TGTGCCTACCTATGGCGGGGGGGCACAGATACGCAGTATTTT
TRBD1	TRBV11-2	TRBJ2-1	13	.	CASSMGQYNEQFF	TGTGCCAGCAGCATGGGACAGTACAATGAGCAGTTCTTC
.	TRBV7-8	TRBJ2-3	15	.	CASSLEGTSTDTQYF	TGTGCCAGCAGCTTAGAAGGAACTAGCACAGATACGCAGTATTTT
.	TRBV30	TRBJ2-5	14	.	CAWVRDTARETQYF	TGTGCCTGGGTCCGGGACACAGCCCGGGAGACCCAGTACTTC
.	TRBV5-6	TRBJ2-1	12	once	CASSPGYNEQFF	TGTGCCAGCAGCCCCGGATACAATGAGCAGTTCTTC
TRBD1	TRBV27	TRBJ1-4	16	.	CASSFKGDRAYEKLFF	TGTGCCAGCAGCTTCAAGGGGGACAGGGCGTACGAAAAACTGTTTTTT
TRBD1	TRBV25-1	TRBJ1-1	15	.	CASSEIGQGGTEAFF	TGTGCCAGCAGTGAAATCGGACAGGGAGGAACTGAAGCTTTCTTT
TRBD1	TRBV18	TRBJ1-5	15	.	CASSPTGEGNQPQHF	TGTGCCAGCTCACCTACAGGGGAGGGCAATCAGCCCCAGCATTTT
.	TRBV5-1	TRBJ1-1	14	.	CASSLDRGNTEAFF	TGCGCCAGCAGCTTGGATCGGGGAAACACTGAAGCTTTCTTT
.	TRBV13	TRBJ1-4	12	few	CASSLRNEKLFF	TGTGCCAGCAGCCTCCGAAATGAAAAACTGTTTTTT
TRBD1	TRBV7-9	TRBJ1-1	16	.	CASSLAEGRGPRGAFF	TGTGCCAGCAGCTTAGCGGAGGGCAGGGGGCCGCGGGGAGCTTTCTTT
.	TRBV19	TRBJ2-4	15	.	CASRGAGRGKNIQYF	TGTGCCAGTAGGGGAGCTGGAAGGGGTAAAAACATTCAGTACTTC
.	TRBV5-8	TRBJ1-4	14	.	CASSSRSGGPGRFF	TGTGCCAGCAGCTCGCGGAGTGGAGGTCCCGGCCGGTTTTTT
TRBD1	TRBV19	TRBJ2-7	16	.	CASESNGQGPSYEQYF	TGTGCCAGTGAATCGAACGGACAGGGTCCTTCCTACGAGCAGTACTTC
.	TRBV5-4	TRBJ2-2	14	.	CASSQGKNTGELFF	TGTGCCAGCAGCCAGGGAAAGAACACCGGGGAGCTGTTTTTT
.	TRBV19	TRBJ1-2	16	.	CASSSPSREVSNGYTF	TGTGCCAGCTCATCTCCGTCCAGGGAAGTTAGTAATGGCTACACCTTC
.	TRBV7-9	TRBJ1-4	12	.	CASRSVDEKLFF	TGTGCCAGCAGGTCCGTTGATGAAAAACTGTTTTTT
.	TRBV24-1	TRBJ1-4	12	.	CATSDEQEKLFF	TGTGCCACCAGTGATGAACAGGAAAAACTGTTTTTT
.	TRBV6-5	TRBJ1-3	16	once	CASSYSGQNSGNTIYF	TGTGCCAGCAGTTACTCCGGACAGAATTCTGGAAACACCATATATTTT
TRBD1	TRBV19	TRBJ2-1	14	.	CASSMGQRYNEQFF	TGTGCCAGTAGTATGGGACAGAGATACAATGAGCAGTTCTTC
.	TRBV3-1/TRBV3-2	TRBJ1-5	14	.	CASSYNGKNQPQHF	TGTGCCAGCAGCTACAACGGCAAGAATCAGCCCCAGCATTTT
.	TRBV19	TRBJ1-1	14	once	CASRGGHDTFEAFF	TGTGCCAGTAGAGGGGGGCATGACACATTCGAAGCTTTCTTT
.	TRBV4-1	TRBJ2-4	15	.	CASSQDPSGGGIQYF	TGCGCCAGCAGCCAAGACCCATCGGGGGGCGGCATTCAGTACTTC
.	TRBV6-2/TRBV6-3	TRBJ1-5	14	.	CASSYYGENQPQHF	TGTGCCAGCAGTTACTACGGGGAGAATCAGCCCCAGCATTTT